The clone carrying this T cell receptor beta chain has a single count. The data are from a study of T cell responses to AZD1222 COVID-19 vaccine. Sequenced by immunoSEQ multiplex PCR; TCRdb stores in-frame clones only, minus some. Among 100,000 or so clones listed, about nine tenths were seen once. The CDR3 loop spans 16 amino acids. The V end lost 0 bases, the J end lost 1 base, and 13 bases lay between the germline ends. Germline V gives CDR1 SGHTS, CDR2 YDEGEE. The sample was peripheral blood, taken on day 0 of AZD1222 vaccination. V and J are TRBV5-8 and TRBJ2-5; D is undetermined. The receptor comes from an adult in good health. The CDR3 nucleotides are TGTGCCAGCAGCTTGGGGTGGGCGGCGCTCCAAGAGACCCAGTACTTC. Residues: CASSLGWAALQETQYF.